A single sample is the source of the 25 T cell receptor beta chains below, sequenced in a study of OX40 agonist ivuxolimab in advanced cancers. This table comes from immunoSEQ multiplex PCR, and its TCRdb copy is limited to in-frame clones, with some not included. The data contain some 65,000 clones, around 87% of them singletons. The sequences come from CD4+ or CD8+ T cells sorted from blood, collected in a trial of the OX40 agonist ivuxolimab. These receptors originate from an adult with an advanced solid tumor such as melanoma, head and neck, liver or kidney cancer.

This clone was found a few times. V usage is TRBV29-1 and J usage is TRBJ1-1; D is unclear. Germline V gene lookup returns CDR1 SQVTM and CDR2 ANQGSEA. The CDR3 is 11 residues long. Trimming took off 3 bases at V and 8 bases at J, with 10 bases between the two ends. The CDR3 region has the DNA TGCAGCGTTGAGGGCCTGAAAGAAGCTTTCTTT. This sequence encodes CSVEGLKEAFF.

CDR3 bases: TGTGCCAGCAGCTTGGCGGGGTCGGCTTACGAGCAGTACTTC. Translation gives CASSLAGSAYEQYF. The chain carries TRBV5-4 and TRBJ2-7; tentative D call: TRBD2 (5 bases). Trimming left V 0 bases short and J 4 bases short, with 11 bases between. Germline CDR1 and CDR2: SGHNT and YYREEE (reference sequence). The CDR3 runs to 14 residues.

This chain uses TRBV7-6 with TRBJ2-1, with D unclear. Trimming cost V 1 base and J 10 bases, with 11 bases left between them. This CDR3 is 13 amino acids long. Germline CDR1 is SGHVS and CDR2 is FNYEAQ. CDR3 coding DNA: TGTGCCAGCAGCTTAGGGCCGCGCGGCGAGCAGTTCTTC. Translated: CASSLGPRGEQFF.

V and J are TRBV5-5 and TRBJ2-2; D unclear. This CDR3 spans 14 amino acids. From germline, CDR1 is SGHKS and CDR2 YYEKEE (reference sequence). The V and J ends lost 5 bases and 1 base respectively, with 9 bases between them. The CDR3 reads CASRSGGNTGELFF. In DNA form, the CDR3 reads TGTGCCAGCAGGTCGGGTGGGAACACCGGGGAGCTGTTTTTT.

The rearrangement links TRBV27 to TRBJ1-2, with TRBD1 as a possible D gene (5 bases). CDR3 size: 15 residues. Per the germline V gene, CDR1 is MNHEY and CDR2 is SMNVEV (reference sequence). V dropped 7 bases and J dropped 0 bases, with 15 bases sitting between them. The CDR3 DNA reads as TGTGCCAGCACCTCCTCAGCCAGGGCTAACTATGGCTACACCTTC. It codes for CASTSSARANYGYTF.

The chain joins TRBV27 to TRBJ1-1, with 9 bases fitting TRBD1. The CDR3 contains 14 residues. CDR1 and CDR2 (germline): MNHEY, SMNVEV (reference sequence). Losses at the gene ends were 6 bases for V and 4 bases for J; bases not matched to a gene: 6. Written as DNA, the CDR3 is TGTGCCAGCAGGTTACAGGGGGCGGTCACTGAAGCTTTCTTT. Protein product: CASRLQGAVTEAFF.

This chain links TRBV7-9 with TRBJ1-1, with a weak D call TRBD1 (6 bases). CDR1 and CDR2 (germline): SEHNR, FQNEAQ (reference sequence). This CDR3 contains 15 residues. Trimming removed 3 bases from V and 4 bases from J, with 15 bases in between. CDR3 bases: TGTGCCAGCAGCTTTACGGGACAACTAAGCACTGAAGCTTTCTTT. Amino acid sequence: CASSFTGQLSTEAFF.

The chain is built from TRBV7-3 and TRBJ2-3, with 11 bases matching TRBD2. With 5 bases clipped from V and 0 bases from J, the junction kept 4 bases outside the gene matches. There are 16 residues in the CDR3. CDR1 is SGHTA, CDR2 FQGTGA, per germline. CDR3 coding DNA: TGTGCCAGCAGCCCTTGGACTAGCGGGAGCACAGATACGCAGTATTTT. Translated, it gives CASSPWTSGSTDTQYF.

This rearrangement joins TRBV9 to TRBJ2-1, with 8 bases that match TRBD2. V dropped 4 bases and J dropped 0; count of bases not matched to a gene: 12. CDR1 and CDR2 (germline): SGDLS, YYNGEE. The CDR3 consists of 18 residues. CDR3 bases: TGTGCCAGCAGCCCCCACACGGGGGGGGCGTACTCCTACAATGAGCAGTTCTTC. Its translation is CASSPHTGGAYSYNEQFF.

DNA for the CDR3: TGTGCCAGCAGTTTATATTTCGGGGATCGTAACTATGGCTACACCTTC. Translation: CASSLYFGDRNYGYTF. The rearrangement uses TRBV27 and TRBJ1-2; D call uncertain. From germline, CDR1 is MNHEY and CDR2 SMNVEV (reference sequence). Trimming removed 1 base at V and 1 base at J, with 13 bases between. CDR3 length: 16 amino acids.

This chain connects TRBV6-1 to TRBJ1-6; 8 nucleotides line up with TRBD1. The germline gives CDR1 MNHNS, CDR2 SASEGT. This CDR3 is built from 15 residues. V lost 4 bases and J lost 7; bases outside the gene matches: 6. CDR3 amino acids: CASSGPGQVNSPLHF. DNA for the CDR3: TGTGCCAGCAGTGGACCGGGACAGGTCAATTCACCCCTCCACTTT.

The gene calls are TRBV27 and TRBJ2-3; 13 bases align to TRBD2. Germline loops: CDR1 MNHEY, CDR2 SMNVEV (reference sequence). The J segment lost 4 bases and the V segment lost 4 bases, leaving 5 bases of the junction unmatched. The CDR3 consists of 16 residues. CDR3 bases: TGTGCCAGCAGTTCCCGACTAGCGGGAGGACCAGATACGCAGTATTTT. Protein sequence: CASSSRLAGGPDTQYF.

The chain combines TRBV28 with TRBJ1-2; D is ambiguous. This CDR3 comprises 13 residues. Trimming took 6 bases from V and 4 from J, leaving 12 bases between them. Germline CDR1 reads MDHEN; CDR2 reads SYDVKM. The CDR3 sequence: CASSPRRPYGYTF. The CDR3 DNA follows: TGTGCCAGCAGCCCCCGCCGCCCCTATGGCTACACCTTC.

The rearrangement joins TRBV5-5 to TRBJ1-3; no clear D. The CDR3 totals 15 residues. Trimming pared 1 base from V and 0 bases from J, leaving 8 bases between. CDR1 and CDR2 (germline): SGHKS, YYEKEE (reference sequence). CDR3 nucleotides: TGTGCCAGCAGCTTGATGGTAGACTCTGGAAACACCATATATTTT. Amino acids: CASSLMVDSGNTIYF.

The gene calls are TRBV11-3 and TRBJ1-2; TRBD1 matches at 11 bases. V lost 0 bases and J lost 4; bases outside the gene matches: 4. Germline CDR1 is SGHNT and CDR2 is YENEEA. The CDR3 is 16 residues long. CDR3 region: CASSLDSGQGAYGYTF. In DNA, the CDR3 is TGTGCCAGCAGCTTAGATTCCGGACAGGGGGCCTATGGCTACACCTTC.

This chain's CDR3 is CASSVGQGAGYTF. The CDR3 nucleotides read TGTGCCAGCAGTGTCGGGCAGGGGGCGGGCTACACCTTC. The V and J genes are TRBV2 and TRBJ1-2, with 8 nucleotides matching TRBD1. The junction had 6 bases not matched to a gene; V was cut back by 4 bases and J by 8 bases. Germline CDR1 reads SNHLY; CDR2 reads FYNNEI. The CDR3 spans 13 residues.

The chain couples TRBV7-2 to TRBJ1-5, with D hard to call. V was shortened by 2 bases and J by 5 bases, with 7 bases between the two germline ends. The CDR3 has 13 residues. The germline V gene has CDR1 SGHTA and CDR2 FQGNSA. The CDR3 is CASSLSRDQPQHF. For the CDR3, the DNA is TGTGCCAGCAGCTTATCGCGTGATCAGCCCCAGCATTTT.

V and J are TRBV29-1 and TRBJ2-1; D possibly uses TRBD1 or TRBD2 (5 bases each). V was clipped by 3 bases and J by 9 bases, with 15 bases between them. CDR3 length: 13 amino acids. CDR1 and CDR2 (germline): SQVTM, ANQGSEA. CDR3 in DNA: TGCAGCGTTGATCGGGGCCAAAGTGGTGAGCAGTTCTTC. Residues: CSVDRGQSGEQFF.

The chain joins TRBV18 to TRBJ1-1, with TRBD1 identical over 8 bases. Germline-derived CDR1 and CDR2 are KGHSH and LQKENI. The J segment lost 0 bases and the V segment lost 4 bases, leaving 7 bases of the junction unmatched. This CDR3 comprises 16 residues. CDR3 DNA: TGTGCCAGCTCACAGGTTCAGGGGGCAATGAACACTGAAGCTTTCTTT. Translation: CASSQVQGAMNTEAFF.

CDR3 bases: TGTGCCAGCAGCTGGGGAGGGGAGGATACGCAGTATTTT. As protein: CASSWGGEDTQYF. The chain joins TRBV5-4 to TRBJ2-3; 7 bases match TRBD2. Germline V gene sequence: CDR1 SGHNT, CDR2 YYREEE (reference sequence). The length of the CDR3 is 13 residues. The junction had 4 bases not matched to a gene; V was cut back by 3 bases and J by 6 bases.

The chain combines TRBV28 with TRBJ1-6; D gene ambiguous. V lost 5 bases, J lost 9 bases, and 11 bases lay in between. CDR3 length: 13 residues. CDR1 is MDHEN and CDR2 is SYDVKM in the germline V gene. The CDR3 spells CASSPDRSSPLHF. CDR3 DNA: TGTGCCAGCAGTCCAGACCGGAGTTCACCCCTCCACTTT.

The chain carries TRBV6-1 and TRBJ2-2; D tentatively reads TRBD1 or TRBD2 (6 bases each). With 3 bases removed from V and 0 bases from J, the gap between germline ends came to 8 bases. Germline V CDR1 and CDR2: MNHNS, SASEGT. This CDR3 has 15 amino acids. The CDR3 region is CASSEEGANTGELFF. Written as DNA, the CDR3 is TGTGCCAGCAGTGAGGAGGGGGCGAACACCGGGGAGCTGTTTTTT.

This chain uses TRBV7-2 with TRBJ2-5; D might be TRBD1 (6 bases). The better agreement between TRBJ2-7 and the DNA end casts doubt on the J call. CDR1 is SGHTA and CDR2 is FQGNSA in the germline V gene. The CDR3 is 15 residues long. In DNA, the CDR3 is TGTGCCAGCAGCTCTCGACAGGTGAGCTCCTACGAGCAGTACTTC. Residues: CASSSRQVSSYEQYF.

The chain links TRBV28 to TRBJ1-5; D uncertain. V dropped 8 bases and J dropped 7 bases, with 18 bases sitting between them. The CDR3 loop spans 14 amino acids. Per the germline V gene, CDR1 is MDHEN and CDR2 is SYDVKM. In DNA form, the CDR3 reads TGTGCCAGCGGAATAACTCCTCGATGGCAGCCCCAGCATTTT. It yields the protein CASGITPRWQPQHF.

This rearrangement joins TRBV5-1 to TRBJ1-1; 8 bases are shared with TRBD1. V shed 3 bases, J shed 4 bases, and the junction held 5 bases outside the gene matches. This CDR3 region has 14 residues. Germline assignment: CDR1 SGHRS and CDR2 YFSETQ. The CDR3 DNA reads TGCGCCAGCAGCTCCCAGGGGGCAGGCACTGAAGCTTTCTTT. It encodes CASSSQGAGTEAFF.